One sample yielded the 32 T cell receptor beta chains listed below, sequenced in a study of shared clonotypes between healthy human individuals (dated by TCRdb to about 2020). Receptor libraries were prepared by the immunoSEQ multiplex PCR assay. Not all clones reach the TCRdb copy of this immuneACCESS table, which keeps in-frame sequences only. Checked studies attribute under half of the gap to unresolved V genes and leave the rest unexplained. In this sample the table shows about 510,000 clones, 96% of which occur a single time. Approximately 0.06% of the sample comes from the top ten. Sequencing used naive CD4+ T cells sorted from blood. What the cell subset or site label conveys for this sample: CD45RA+ positively selected. These receptors all come from a woman aged 25 to 39 in good health.

This chain uses TRBV9 with TRBJ2-2; unclear D gene. The V end was cut by 0 bases, the J end by 7 bases, with 7 bases between. This CDR3 contains 13 residues. Germline V gives CDR1 SGDLS, CDR2 YYNGEE. CDR3 protein: CASSVEFDGELFF. The CDR3 DNA follows: TGTGCCAGCAGCGTAGAATTCGACGGGGAGCTGTTTTTT.

The chain combines TRBV10-3 with TRBJ2-1; 10 bases line up with TRBD2. Germline V gene data show CDR1 as ENHRY and CDR2 as SYGVKD. The CDR3 is 16 residues long. J was trimmed by 4 bases and V by 7 bases; bases with no gene match: 10. CDR3 region: CAINPQVSGGYNEQFF. Written as DNA, the CDR3 is TGTGCCATCAACCCGCAGGTTAGCGGGGGGTACAATGAGCAGTTCTTC.

CDR3 residues: CASIGGSPYQPQHF. CDR3 coding DNA: TGTGCCAGCATAGGGGGATCACCGTATCAGCCCCAGCATTTT. The V and J genes are TRBV6-1 and TRBJ1-5, with D tentatively TRBD1 (6 bases). CDR1 is MNHNS and CDR2 is SASEGT in the germline V gene. This CDR3 is 14 amino acids long. Deletions cut 7 bases from V and 5 bases from J, with 15 bases between.

The CDR3 reads CASSPGLASPGTGELFF. The DNA for the CDR3 is TGCGCCAGCAGCCCAGGACTGGCCAGCCCGGGGACCGGGGAGCTGTTTTTT. The chain uses TRBV4-1 and TRBJ2-2; tentative D call: TRBD2 (5 bases). CDR1 MGHRA and CDR2 YSYEKL come from the germline V gene. CDR3 size: 17 residues. Trimming shortened V by 4 bases and J by 5 bases, and 20 bases separated the two germline ends.

V gene TRBV18 combines with J gene TRBJ1-3; D may be TRBD1 (6 bases). The CDR3 runs 15 residues. The V end lost 3 bases, the J end lost 4 bases, and 13 bases lay between the germline ends. Germline CDR1 is KGHSH and CDR2 is LQKENI. This CDR3 is CASSPPLTGGNTIYF. In nucleotides, the CDR3 is TGTGCCAGCTCACCTCCCCTGACAGGAGGAAACACCATATATTTT.

CDR3 DNA sequence: TGTGCCAGTAGTACAACAGGGTTTTCCTACGAGCAGTACTTC. Translating it yields CASSTTGFSYEQYF. This sequence joins TRBV19 and TRBJ2-7; D possibly corresponds to TRBD1 (6 bases). Trimming cost V 4 bases and J 1 base, with 11 bases left between them. The CDR3 extends over 14 amino acids. The germline V gene encodes CDR1 LNHDA and CDR2 SQIVND (reference sequence).

This chain connects TRBV4-3 to TRBJ2-7; 8 nucleotides align to TRBD2. Germline CDR1 and CDR2: LGHNA and YSLEER. V gave up 1 base and J gave up 4 bases; unmatched junction bases: 6. CDR3 length: 15 residues. The CDR3 reads CASSQVIRGRYEQYF. CDR3 DNA: TGCGCCAGCAGCCAAGTCATCCGCGGGAGGTACGAGCAGTACTTC.

V is TRBV4-2 and J is TRBJ2-2; 16 nucleotides line up with TRBD2. Germline assignment: CDR1 LGHNA and CDR2 YNFKEQ. V was pared by 3 bases and J by 8 bases, with 6 bases of the junction left unmatched. CDR3 length: 17 amino acids. The CDR3 DNA reads as TGTGCCAGCAGCCAGGCAGGGACTAGCGGGAGGGATGGGGAGCTGTTTTTT. Its translation: CASSQAGTSGRDGELFF.

The table lists this clone with a count of one. The rearrangement uses TRBV27 and TRBJ1-4; D is undetermined. Trimming pared 10 bases from V and 7 bases from J, leaving 19 bases between. Germline V lookup: CDR1 MNHEY, CDR2 SMNVEV (reference sequence). The CDR3 is 14 amino acids. This chain's CDR3 is CATSEARGREKLFF. The CDR3 DNA reads TGTGCCACCTCGGAGGCGCGAGGGCGTGAAAAACTGTTTTTT.

The CDR3 nucleotides read TGTGCCACCAGCAGAGGGATCCCAGGTGGGCCCCAGCATTTT. Translated: CATSRGIPGGPQHF. The chain employs TRBV15 and TRBJ1-5; no reliable D call. With 1 base removed from V and 9 bases from J, the gap between germline ends came to 13 bases. The CDR3 totals 14 residues. CDR1 is LNHNV and CDR2 is YYDKDF in the germline V gene (reference sequence).

This clone was seen a few times. This CDR3 is CASSLGLAATTSYEQYF. CDR3 DNA: TGCGCCAGCAGCTTGGGACTAGCGGCTACTACCTCCTACGAGCAGTACTTC. The rearrangement uses TRBV5-1 and TRBJ2-7; 9 nucleotides agree with TRBD2. Per germline, CDR1 SGHRS and CDR2 YFSETQ. The CDR3 loop spans 17 amino acids. J gave up 0 bases and V 0 bases, and 7 bases lay outside the gene matches.

V is TRBV6-1 and J is TRBJ2-2; D gene ambiguous. With 7 bases removed from V and 1 base from J, the gap between germline ends came to 10 bases. Per germline, CDR1 MNHNS and CDR2 SASEGT. This CDR3 spans 14 amino acids. The DNA for the CDR3 is TGTGCCAGCACAATCCTCGGGAACACCGGGGAGCTGTTTTTT. This sequence encodes CASTILGNTGELFF.

This clone was counted a single time. V gene TRBV27 combines with J gene TRBJ2-7; D ambiguous. This CDR3 spans 16 amino acids. Germline CDR1 and CDR2: MNHEY and SMNVEV (reference sequence). V was trimmed by 5 bases and J by 0 bases, leaving 17 bases between them. CDR3 sequence reads: CASSRIPAISSYEQYF. Here the CDR3 DNA reads TGTGCCAGCAGTCGAATCCCGGCGATAAGCTCCTACGAGCAGTACTTC.

The genes are TRBV11-2 and TRBJ1-1; D is undetermined. The CDR3 contains 13 residues. Per the germline V gene, CDR1 is SGHAT and CDR2 is FQNNGV. V lost 1 base and J lost 6, with 9 bases in between. CDR3 nucleotides: TGTGCCAGCAGCTTAGTGGCTATGGCTGAAGCTTTCTTT. This gives the protein CASSLVAMAEAFF.

As for this clone: The junction departs from germline at one end; a sequencing error may be responsible. The rearrangement joins TRBV27 to TRBJ1-5; D remains unclear. The germline V gene has CDR1 MNHEY and CDR2 SMNVEV (reference sequence). The CDR3 is 15 amino acids. CDR3 nucleotide sequence: TGTGCCAGCAGTAAAAGGGCCCGAAGCAGTCAGCCCCAGCATTTT. As protein: CASSKRARSSQPQHF.

This clone has only a few counts. The V and J genes are TRBV27 and TRBJ2-7; 7 nucleotides line up with TRBD1. V trimming: 3 bases; J trimming: 5 bases; junction bases outside the gene matches: 4. Per germline, CDR1 MNHEY and CDR2 SMNVEV (reference sequence). This CDR3 has 13 residues. Here the CDR3 DNA reads TGTGCCAGCAGTTTCAGCAGGGGGAACGAGCAGTACTTC. Amino acid sequence: CASSFSRGNEQYF.

This chain joins TRBV19 and TRBJ2-3; D tentatively reads TRBD1 or TRBD2 (5 bases each). V lost 6 bases, J lost 6 bases, and 10 bases lay in between. Germline values: CDR1 LNHDA, CDR2 SQIVND (reference sequence). There are 12 residues in the CDR3. The CDR3: CASRRGSDTQYF. The CDR3 coding sequence is TGTGCCAGTAGGAGGGGCTCGGATACGCAGTATTTT.

This chain joins TRBV25-1 and TRBJ1-6; no firm D call. V lost 2 bases and J 10 bases, leaving 15 bases between the germline ends. Germline CDR1 MGHDK, CDR2 SYGVNS. This CDR3 region has 15 residues. CDR3 residues: CASSERTVPSSPLHF. The CDR3, as DNA: TGTGCCAGCAGTGAAAGGACGGTCCCATCCTCACCCCTCCACTTT.

The chain carries TRBV29-1 and TRBJ2-1, with D perhaps matching TRBD2 (7 bases). Germline V CDR1 and CDR2: SQVTM, ANQGSEA. The V gene lost 1 base and the J gene lost 0 bases, with 16 bases spanning the gap. The CDR3 totals 17 residues. The CDR3 DNA reads as TGCAGCGTTGAAGCGTCAGGAGGGGGGGCCTCCTACAATGAGCAGTTCTTC. It is translated as CSVEASGGGASYNEQFF.

The chain uses TRBV19 and TRBJ1-1; D gene uncertain. V was cut by 3 bases and J by 3 bases, with 5 bases left in between. Germline CDR1 and CDR2: LNHDA and SQIVND (reference sequence). The CDR3 has 12 residues. In DNA, the CDR3 is TGTGCCAGTAGTATTCAGGACACTGAAGCTTTCTTT. Translation: CASSIQDTEAFF. Filled out from reference TRBV19 and TRBJ1-1, the complete variable domain reads DGGITQSPKYLFRKEGQNVTLSCEQNLNHDAMYWYRQDPGQGLRLIYYSQIVNDFQKGDIAEGYSVSREKKESFPLTVTSAQKNPTAFYLCASSIQDTEAFFGQGTRLTVV.

The chain has TRBV28 and TRBJ2-7; possible D gene TRBD2, 5 bases. This CDR3 comprises 14 residues. V lost 6 bases and J 0 bases, leaving 12 bases between the germline ends. The germline gives CDR1 MDHEN, CDR2 SYDVKM. CDR3 residues: CASSPRRVSYEQYF. The CDR3 region has the DNA TGTGCCAGCAGCCCCAGGCGGGTCTCCTACGAGCAGTACTTC.

This rearrangement joins TRBV4-1 to TRBJ1-5, with unresolved D. Per the germline V gene, CDR1 is MGHRA and CDR2 is YSYEKL. The CDR3 consists of 13 residues. V lost 1 base and J lost 6, with 7 bases in between. DNA of the CDR3: TGCGCCAGCAGCCAAGTCTTAAGTCAGCCCCAGCATTTT. Encoded protein: CASSQVLSQPQHF.

This chain links TRBV9 with TRBJ2-5; no reliable D call. This CDR3 has 11 amino acids. V was pared by 3 bases and J by 4 bases, with 4 bases between. Germline V lookup: CDR1 SGDLS, CDR2 YYNGEE. In DNA, the CDR3 is TGTGCCAGCAGCGGTGGAGAGACCCAGTACTTC. The encoded protein is CASSGGETQYF.

This rearrangement joins TRBV28 to TRBJ2-7, with 9 positions matching TRBD1. The V gene end was trimmed by 11 bases and the J gene end by 1 base; junction bases not matched to a gene: 12. Looked up from germline, CDR1 is MDHEN and CDR2 is SYDVKM. The length of the CDR3 is 15 residues. This chain's CDR3 is CACLSGTGLSYEQYF. CDR3 bases: TGTGCCTGTCTCTCCGGGACAGGGTTGTCCTACGAGCAGTACTTC.

This chain links TRBV5-4 with TRBJ2-7; 14 nucleotides align to TRBD2. The CDR3 has 16 amino acids. Germline-derived CDR1 and CDR2 are SGHNT and YYREEE (reference sequence). V trimming: 4 bases; J trimming: 6 bases; junction bases outside the gene matches: 9. CDR3 loop: CASSRLAGGLWGEQYF. CDR3 nucleotides: TGTGCCAGCAGCAGACTAGCGGGAGGGCTTTGGGGCGAGCAGTACTTC.

About this clone itself: This specimen includes other DNA sequences encoding the same CDR3. This sequence joins TRBV18 and TRBJ1-1; a possible D gene is TRBD1 (5 bases). Trimming shortened V by 4 bases and J by 3 bases, and 9 bases separated the two germline ends. The CDR3 length is 13 residues. The germline V gene has CDR1 KGHSH and CDR2 LQKENI. Here the CDR3 DNA reads TGTGCCAGCTCACGGGGGGGTGACACTGAAGCTTTCTTT. This translates into CASSRGGDTEAFF.

The J gene is TRBJ1-2, the V gene TRBV7-2; tentatively, D is TRBD1 (6 bases). Germline CDR1 is SGHTA and CDR2 is FQGNSA. This CDR3 is built from 14 residues. Trimming took off 5 bases at V and 4 bases at J, with 14 bases between the two ends. The CDR3 sequence is CASSHLRQAYGYTF. For the CDR3, the DNA is TGTGCCAGCAGCCACCTTAGACAGGCCTATGGCTACACCTTC.

J is TRBJ2-5 and V is TRBV29-1; D is perhaps TRBD2 (5 bases). Judging by the DNA end, TRBJ2-7 fits better; the J call may be wrong. The CDR3 runs 13 residues. From germline, CDR1 is SQVTM and CDR2 ANQGSEA. CDR3 region: CSVVRHPGNEQYF. Written as DNA, the CDR3 is TGCAGCGTTGTTAGACATCCCGGGAACGAGCAGTACTTC.

The rearrangement uses TRBV4-1 and TRBJ1-1; perhaps TRBD1 as D (6 bases). The length of the CDR3 is 18 residues. V was trimmed by 0 bases and J by 1 base, leaving 18 bases between them. Germline-derived CDR1 and CDR2 are MGHRA and YSYEKL. CDR3 coding DNA: TGCGCCAGCAGCCAAGATTTCCGGGGGGCGGCTCGGAACACTGAAGCTTTCTTT. Translation gives CASSQDFRGAARNTEAFF.

The chain is built from TRBV28 and TRBJ2-7, with TRBD1 identical over 9 bases. V dropped 5 bases and J dropped 4; count of bases not matched to a gene: 9. Germline-derived CDR1 and CDR2 are MDHEN and SYDVKM. The CDR3 spans 15 residues. CDR3 nucleotides: TGTGCCAGCAGTACTGGTCCCGGGACAGGGTACGAGCAGTACTTC. Translation: CASSTGPGTGYEQYF.

In regard to this clone: The same CDR3 also results from other DNA sequences found in this sample. This chain connects TRBV19 to TRBJ2-7, with 11 bases matching TRBD2. Trimming took 4 bases from V and 1 from J; bases not matched to a gene: 3. This CDR3 has 15 amino acids. Germline assignment: CDR1 LNHDA and CDR2 SQIVND (reference sequence). CDR3 in amino acids: CASSTGTSGSYEQYF. CDR3 bases: TGTGCCAGTAGTACTGGGACTAGCGGATCCTACGAGCAGTACTTC.

The chain is built from TRBV5-1 and TRBJ2-7; 7 bases line up with TRBD1. Losses at the gene ends were 6 bases for V and 3 bases for J; bases not matched to a gene: 9. Germline V gene data show CDR1 as SGHRS and CDR2 as YFSETQ. The CDR3 sequence is 14 residues long. The CDR3 region has the DNA TGCGCCAGCACACAAACAGGGGCGAACTACGAGCAGTACTTC. This encodes CASTQTGANYEQYF. The full variable domain, rest sourced from reference TRBV5-1 and TRBJ2-7, is KAGVTQTPRYLIKTRGQQVTLSCSPISGHRSVSWYQQTPGQGLQFLFEYFSETQRNKGNFPGRFSGRQFSNSRSEMNVSTLELGDSALYLCASTQTGANYEQYFGPGTRLTVT.